This T cell receptor beta chain stems from a study of T cells in Graves' hyperthyroidism and ophthalmopathy (dated by TCRdb to about 2019). For context, the study as a whole: Peripheral blood samples were taken at initial diagnosis, before any treatment was given. For training and testing, the 100 or so patients in the discovery cohort were randomly divided in a 7:3 ratio. An independent validation cohort of under 20 hyperthyroidism patients and some 15 patients who later progressed to ophthalmopathy tested prospective prediction of ophthalmopathy. Following sampling, methimazole starting at 30 mg daily was given to hyperthyroidism patients, and high-dose intravenous methylprednisolone was given to ophthalmopathy patients. Thyroid tissue and blood T-cell repertoires from six or seven Graves' hyperthyroidism patients were also compared in the study. A discovery cohort of roughly 100 patients, about 43 with Graves' ophthalmopathy and 55 to 65 with stable Graves' hyperthyroidism, was used to find distinguishing TCR V-J signatures. TCR Vbeta CDR3 sequencing of some 140 peripheral blood samples (approximately 44 ophthalmopathy, around 80 hyperthyroidism and approximately 17 progressor patients) is reported in the paper. Broader findings and caveats from the paper: Most expanded thyroid clonotypes (frequency above 0.001) were also found in blood, which suggests that blood repertoires may mirror thyroid immune responses. In validation, the model predicted progression to ophthalmopathy a median of 6.5 months before onset, with roughly 70% sensitivity and roughly 73% specificity. Sample size was not statistically predetermined, and investigators were not blinded to group allocation. In cross-validation, a model built on a 13 V-J signature told ophthalmopathy apart from stable hyperthyroidism with approximately 90% sensitivity and around 84% specificity, and in testing the same model reached 80%/75%.

V sheds 4 bases and J sheds 9 bases, leaving 12 bases between their ends. The CDR3 starts with the cysteine, ends with the phenylalanine, and has 12 residues. Of all the DNA, just the CDR3 is kept, 36 bases in frame from base 1. For CDR1 and CDR2, the germline V gene (reference sequence) lists SEHNR and FQNEAQ. Graves' hyperthyroidism was defined as stable when no progression to ophthalmopathy occurred over 18 months of follow-up. Hyperthyroidism patients were newly diagnosed, had a disease duration of under 2 months, and were aged 18 to 65 years. Exclusion was applied to patients with uncontrolled infections, other autoimmune diseases, pregnancy or lactation. Diagnoses were established on the basis of clinical symptoms, serum thyroxine and TRAb, thyroid ultrasound, and orbital computed tomography. PBMCs were separated from 7.5 to 10 ml of fresh peripheral blood using Ficoll-Paque density gradient centrifugation. Total RNA was extracted with Trizol reagent, and quality was checked on an Agilent 2100 Bioanalyzer.

The table lists this clonotype with a few counts. Its antigen specificity is not known. No clone much larger than this one lies a single base away; base qualities are absent. The TCR beta CDR3 regions were amplified from RNA transcripts. For the first round of RT-PCR on the TCR CDR3, the HTBI primer set was used together with the Qiagen OneStep RT-PCR kit. Libraries were constructed in a second round of multiplex PCR, after which size selection and purification were carried out. Sequencing of the libraries was done on an Illumina HiSeq2000 using paired-end 100 bp reads. As for the authors' bioinformatics: SOAPnuke was used to process the raw data, removing reads that contained adapters or uncalled bases, had a mean Phred below 15, or lacked an exact match to the constant primer or identifier. High-quality paired reads were merged using COPE v1.2.5, and each unique nucleotide sequence was defined as a clonotype. MiTCR v1.1 was used to align the clonotypes against IMGT TRBV, TRBD and TRBJ reference segments. The analysis included only V-J combinations with a frequency above 0.0001, which together covered roughly 99% of the repertoires. The TCS score was defined as F50 (clonal expansion) divided by E x V (chaos), with BLOSUM62-based TCRdist calculated between CDR3 peptides within each V-J. Welch's t-statistics and random forest reduced around 550 V-J features to roughly 13, which were used in a naive Bayes classifier (R e1071). Starting from the raw public reads, TCRdb applied fastp trimming at Q25, assembled clones with MiXCR and retained in-frame beta chains. Entries that share a CDR3 protein sequence are merged under the most common genes and DNA. TCRdb's processing, not the authors', yielded these V and J calls. For this sample there are some 200,000 distinct CDR3 sequences; roughly a sixth appear just once. The ten largest clones represent roughly 55% of the sample.

The chain joins TRBV7-9 to TRBJ1-2; matching of 5 bases hints at TRBD1 as the D gene. The sequenced sample consisted of blood. This TCR derives from a woman in her forties or fifties with Graves' hyperthyroidism. CDR3 region: CASSWDDSSYTF. The nucleotides are TGTGCCAGCAGCTGGGACGACAGTAGCTACACCTTC. With the portions outside the CDR3 filled from the reference TRBV7-9 and TRBJ1-2 genes, the complete variable region becomes DTGVSQNPRHKITKRGQNVTFRCDPISEHNRLYWYRQTLGQGPEFLTYFQNEAQLEKSRLLSDRFSAERPKGSFSTLEIQRTEQGDSAMYLCASSWDDSSYTFGSGTRLTVV.